A selection of T cell receptor beta chains follows, all from one sample in a study of T cell repertoires in cytomegalovirus infection. MiXCR, run by TCRdb on the reads, gives a single entry per CDR3 protein. This table has about 530,000 distinct CDR3 sequences, roughly 29% appearing once. The sample comprised PBMCs. These receptors came from a human donor in good health (CMV status not recorded). Some clones in this sample may be carry-over from other donors' samples. Both conserved end residues are part of each CDR3. Fields, in order: V gene, D gene, J gene, clone size, CDR3 protein, CDR3 DNA. The D gene is left open where the match is weak. Expanded clones are given a class, and other clones once, few, many or no size at all.

TRBV7-9	TRBD2	TRBJ2-7	many	CASSLDLAGIYEQYF	TGTGCCAGCAGCTTAGACCTAGCGGGGATCTACGAGCAGTACTTC
TRBV2	-	TRBJ2-7	-	CASSFRSAATYEQYF	TGTGCCAGCAGTTTCCGGTCGGCTGCAACCTACGAGCAGTACTTC
TRBV7-2	-	TRBJ1-6	-	CASSRGAGWVDSPLHF	TGTGCCAGCAGCCGAGGGGCAGGATGGGTTGATTCACCCCTCCACTTT
TRBV7-8	-	TRBJ1-2	few	CASSTGLLNYGYTF	TGTGCCAGCAGCACGGGACTTCTTAACTATGGCTACACCTTC
TRBV11-2	TRBD2	TRBJ2-7	-	CASSLMGLADYEQYF	TGTGCCAGCAGCTTAATGGGACTAGCGGACTACGAGCAGTACTTC
TRBV5-5	-	TRBJ2-1	-	CASSLTSFFDEQFF	TGTGCCAGCAGCTTGACTAGCTTTTTTGACGAGCAGTTCTTC
TRBV6-5	-	TRBJ2-2	few	CASSYGAETGTGELFF	TGTGCCAGCAGTTACGGTGCGGAGACGGGGACCGGGGAGCTGTTTTTT
TRBV6-5	-	TRBJ2-1	-	CASSSLYRAEQFF	TGTGCCAGCAGTTCACTCTACAGGGCCGAGCAGTTCTTC
TRBV5-5	-	TRBJ2-1	-	CASSPQFSGTFNNEQFF	TGTGCCAGCAGCCCCCAGTTTAGCGGCACCTTCAACAATGAGCAGTTCTTC
TRBV7-2	-	TRBJ2-1	-	CASSLSWVNSEQFF	TGTGCCAGCAGCTTGAGTTGGGTTAATAGTGAGCAGTTCTTC
TRBV2	-	TRBJ1-1	few	CASSESVAVTEAFF	TGTGCCAGCAGTGAATCGGTCGCGGTAACTGAAGCTTTCTTT
TRBV11-2	TRBD2	TRBJ2-3	few	CASSPREFPSTDTQYF	TGTGCCAGCAGCCCGCGGGAGTTCCCTAGCACAGATACGCAGTATTTT
TRBV9	TRBD2	TRBJ2-1	few	CASSGGSRNEQFF	TGTGCCAGCAGCGGCGGGAGCCGGAATGAGCAGTTCTTC
TRBV30	-	TRBJ2-3	-	CAWSLSTDTQYF	TGTGCCTGGAGTTTAAGCACAGATACGCAGTATTTT
TRBV7-9	TRBD2	TRBJ2-5	-	CASSAVGSGAQETQYF	TGTGCCAGCAGCGCCGTTGGTAGCGGGGCCCAAGAGACCCAGTACTTC
TRBV7-2	TRBD2	TRBJ2-3	many	CASSTTSGMRTDTQYF	TGTGCCAGCAGCACAACTAGCGGGATGAGGACAGATACGCAGTATTTT